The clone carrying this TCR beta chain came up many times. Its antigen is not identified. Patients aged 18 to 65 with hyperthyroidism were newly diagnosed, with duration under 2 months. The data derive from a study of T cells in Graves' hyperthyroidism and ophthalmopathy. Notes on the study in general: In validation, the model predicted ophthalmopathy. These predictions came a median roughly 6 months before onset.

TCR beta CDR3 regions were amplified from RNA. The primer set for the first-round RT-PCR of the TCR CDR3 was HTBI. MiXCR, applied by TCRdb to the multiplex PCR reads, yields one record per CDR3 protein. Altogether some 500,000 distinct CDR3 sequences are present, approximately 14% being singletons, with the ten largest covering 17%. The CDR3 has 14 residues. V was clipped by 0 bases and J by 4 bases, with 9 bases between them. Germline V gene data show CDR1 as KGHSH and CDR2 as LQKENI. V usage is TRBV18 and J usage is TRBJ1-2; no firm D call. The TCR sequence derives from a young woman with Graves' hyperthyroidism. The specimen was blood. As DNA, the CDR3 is TGTGCCAGCTCACCACCGGGCCCCCCCTATGGCTACACCTTC. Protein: CASSPPGPPYGYTF.